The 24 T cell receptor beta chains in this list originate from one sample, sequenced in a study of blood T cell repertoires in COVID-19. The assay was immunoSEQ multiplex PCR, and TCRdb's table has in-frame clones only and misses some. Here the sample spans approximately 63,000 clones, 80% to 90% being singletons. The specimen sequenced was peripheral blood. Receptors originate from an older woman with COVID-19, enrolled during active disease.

The CDR3 sequence: CASSLRGSAGYTF. Written as DNA, the CDR3 is TGTGCCAGCAGTTTAAGGGGCAGCGCTGGCTACACCTTC. The genes are TRBV28 and TRBJ1-2; the D gene is possibly TRBD1 (5 bases). CDR1 is MDHEN, CDR2 SYDVKM, per germline. V was trimmed by 2 bases and J by 7 bases, leaving 11 bases between them. This CDR3 is 13 amino acids long.

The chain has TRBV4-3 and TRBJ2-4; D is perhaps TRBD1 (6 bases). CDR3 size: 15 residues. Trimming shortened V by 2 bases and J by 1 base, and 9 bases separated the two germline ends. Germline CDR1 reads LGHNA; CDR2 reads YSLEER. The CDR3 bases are TGCGCCAGCAGCCAAAACAGGGTGGCCAAAAACATTCAGTACTTC. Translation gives CASSQNRVAKNIQYF.

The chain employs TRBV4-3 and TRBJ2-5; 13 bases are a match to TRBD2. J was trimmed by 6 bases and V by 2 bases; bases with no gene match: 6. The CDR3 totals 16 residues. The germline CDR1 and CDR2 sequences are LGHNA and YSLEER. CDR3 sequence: CASSQTSGRAGKTQYF. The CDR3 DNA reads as TGCGCCAGCAGCCAAACTAGCGGGAGGGCCGGGAAGACCCAGTACTTC.

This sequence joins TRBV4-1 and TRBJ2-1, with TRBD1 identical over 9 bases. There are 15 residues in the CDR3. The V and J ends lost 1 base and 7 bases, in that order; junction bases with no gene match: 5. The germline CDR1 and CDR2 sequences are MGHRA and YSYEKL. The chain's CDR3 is CASSQGDRELNEQFF. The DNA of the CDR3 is TGCGCCAGCAGCCAAGGGGACAGGGAATTGAATGAGCAGTTCTTC.

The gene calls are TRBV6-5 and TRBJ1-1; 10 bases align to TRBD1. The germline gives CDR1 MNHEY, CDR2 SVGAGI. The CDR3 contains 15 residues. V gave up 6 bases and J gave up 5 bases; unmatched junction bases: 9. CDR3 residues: CASRRQGADRTEAFF. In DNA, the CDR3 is TGTGCCAGCAGGCGACAGGGGGCGGATAGGACTGAAGCTTTCTTT.

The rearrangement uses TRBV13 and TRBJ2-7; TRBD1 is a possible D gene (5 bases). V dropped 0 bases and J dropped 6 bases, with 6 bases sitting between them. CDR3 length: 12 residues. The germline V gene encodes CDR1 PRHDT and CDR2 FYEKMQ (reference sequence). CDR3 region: CASSLGTAEQYF. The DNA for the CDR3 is TGTGCCAGCAGCTTAGGGACAGCCGAGCAGTACTTC. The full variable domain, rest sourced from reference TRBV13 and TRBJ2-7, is AAGVIQSPRHLIKEKRETATLKCYPIPRHDTVYWYQQGPGQDPQFLISFYEKMQSDKGSIPDRFSAQQFSDYHSELNMSSLELGDSALYFCASSLGTAEQYFGPGTRLTVT.

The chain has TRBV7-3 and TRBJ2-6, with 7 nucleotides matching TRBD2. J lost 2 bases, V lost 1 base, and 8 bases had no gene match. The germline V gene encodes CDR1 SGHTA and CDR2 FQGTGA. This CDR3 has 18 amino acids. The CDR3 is CASSLREGRFAGANVLTF. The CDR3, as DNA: TGTGCCAGCAGCTTAAGGGAGGGGAGGTTTGCTGGGGCCAACGTCCTGACTTTC.

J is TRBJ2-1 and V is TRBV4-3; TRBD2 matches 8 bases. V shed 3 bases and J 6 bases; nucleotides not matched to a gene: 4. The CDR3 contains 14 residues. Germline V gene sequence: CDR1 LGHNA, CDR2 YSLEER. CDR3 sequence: CASSQVSGTNEQFF. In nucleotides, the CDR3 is TGCGCCAGCAGCCAGGTTAGCGGGACCAATGAGCAGTTCTTC.

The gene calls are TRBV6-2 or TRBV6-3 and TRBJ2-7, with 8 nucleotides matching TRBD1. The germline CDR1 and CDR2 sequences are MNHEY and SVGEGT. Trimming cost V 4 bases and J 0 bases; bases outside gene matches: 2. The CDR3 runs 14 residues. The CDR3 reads CASSSDRGSYEQYF. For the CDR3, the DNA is TGTGCCAGCAGTTCCGACAGGGGCTCCTACGAGCAGTACTTC.

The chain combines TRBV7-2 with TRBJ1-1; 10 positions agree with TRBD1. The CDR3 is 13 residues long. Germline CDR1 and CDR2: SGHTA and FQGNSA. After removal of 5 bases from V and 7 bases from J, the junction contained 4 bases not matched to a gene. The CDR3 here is CASSHGQGVEAFF. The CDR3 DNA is TGTGCCAGCAGCCATGGACAGGGGGTTGAAGCTTTCTTT.

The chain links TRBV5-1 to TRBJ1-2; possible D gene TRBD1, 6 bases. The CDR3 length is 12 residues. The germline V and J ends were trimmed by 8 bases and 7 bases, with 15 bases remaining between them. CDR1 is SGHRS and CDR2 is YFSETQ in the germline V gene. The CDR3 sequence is CASGTTQGGYTF. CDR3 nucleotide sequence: TGCGCCAGTGGAACGACACAGGGTGGCTACACCTTC.

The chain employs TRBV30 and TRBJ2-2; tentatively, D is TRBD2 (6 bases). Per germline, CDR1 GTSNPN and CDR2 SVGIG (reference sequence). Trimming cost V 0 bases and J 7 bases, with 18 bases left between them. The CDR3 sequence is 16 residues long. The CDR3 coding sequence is TGTGCCTGGAGTGTCGGACTGGCGGGGCCAGGCGGGGAGCTGTTTTTT. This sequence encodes CAWSVGLAGPGGELFF.

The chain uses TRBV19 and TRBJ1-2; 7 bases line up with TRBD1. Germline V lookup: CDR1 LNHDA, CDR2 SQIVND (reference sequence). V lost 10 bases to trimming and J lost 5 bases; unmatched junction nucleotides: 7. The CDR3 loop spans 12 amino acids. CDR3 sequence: CATSGGSYGYTF. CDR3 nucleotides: TGTGCCACCTCAGGGGGGTCTTATGGCTACACCTTC.

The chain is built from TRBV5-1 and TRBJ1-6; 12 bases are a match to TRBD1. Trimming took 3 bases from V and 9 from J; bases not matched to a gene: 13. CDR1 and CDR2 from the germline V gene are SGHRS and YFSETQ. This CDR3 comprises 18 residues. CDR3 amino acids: CASSSGQGALVPGSPLHF. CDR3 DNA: TGCGCCAGCAGCTCGGGACAGGGGGCTCTTGTTCCCGGTTCACCCCTCCACTTT.

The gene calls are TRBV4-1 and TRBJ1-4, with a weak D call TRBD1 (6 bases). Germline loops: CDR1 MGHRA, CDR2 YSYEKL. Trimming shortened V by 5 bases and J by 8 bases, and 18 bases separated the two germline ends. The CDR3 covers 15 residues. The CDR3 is CASSKYPGQGEKLFF. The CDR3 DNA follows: TGCGCCAGCAGCAAGTACCCGGGACAAGGCGAAAAACTGTTTTTT.

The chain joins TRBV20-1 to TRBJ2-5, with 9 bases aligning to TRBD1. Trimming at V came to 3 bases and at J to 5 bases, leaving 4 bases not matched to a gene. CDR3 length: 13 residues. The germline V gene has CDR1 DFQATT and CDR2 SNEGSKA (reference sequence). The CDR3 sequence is CSASTGQGETQYF. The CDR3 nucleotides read TGCAGTGCTAGTACGGGACAGGGTGAGACCCAGTACTTC.

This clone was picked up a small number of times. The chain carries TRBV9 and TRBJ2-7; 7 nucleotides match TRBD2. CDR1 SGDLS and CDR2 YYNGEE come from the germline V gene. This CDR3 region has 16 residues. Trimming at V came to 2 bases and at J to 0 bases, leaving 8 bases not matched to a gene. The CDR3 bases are TGTGCCAGCAGCGTCTCAACCGGGGGGTACTCCTACGAGCAGTACTTC. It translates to CASSVSTGGYSYEQYF.

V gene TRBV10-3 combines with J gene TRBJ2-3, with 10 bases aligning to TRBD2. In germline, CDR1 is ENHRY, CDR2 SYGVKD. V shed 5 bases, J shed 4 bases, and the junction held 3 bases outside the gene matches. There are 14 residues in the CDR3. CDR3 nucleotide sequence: TGTGCCATCAGTCCTAGCGGGAGTGCAGATACGCAGTATTTT. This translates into CAISPSGSADTQYF.

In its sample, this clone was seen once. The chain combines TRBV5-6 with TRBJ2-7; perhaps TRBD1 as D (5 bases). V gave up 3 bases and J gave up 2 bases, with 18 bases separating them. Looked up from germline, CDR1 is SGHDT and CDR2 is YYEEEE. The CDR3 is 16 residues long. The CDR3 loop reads CASSYRPEFQTYEQYF. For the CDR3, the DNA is TGTGCCAGCAGCTACAGGCCAGAGTTCCAAACCTACGAGCAGTACTTC.

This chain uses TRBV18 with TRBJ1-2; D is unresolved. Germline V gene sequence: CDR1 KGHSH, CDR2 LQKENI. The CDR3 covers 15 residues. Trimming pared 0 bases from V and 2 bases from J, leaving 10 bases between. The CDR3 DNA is TGTGCCAGCTCACCACCGACGCGGGTGAACTATGGCTACACCTTC. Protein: CASSPPTRVNYGYTF.

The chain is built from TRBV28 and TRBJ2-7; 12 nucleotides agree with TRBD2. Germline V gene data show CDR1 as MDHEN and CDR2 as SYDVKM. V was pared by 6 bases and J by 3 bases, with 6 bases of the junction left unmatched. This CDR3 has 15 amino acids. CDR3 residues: CASSPGLAGIYEQYF. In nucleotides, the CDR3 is TGTGCCAGCAGCCCAGGACTAGCGGGGATCTACGAGCAGTACTTC.

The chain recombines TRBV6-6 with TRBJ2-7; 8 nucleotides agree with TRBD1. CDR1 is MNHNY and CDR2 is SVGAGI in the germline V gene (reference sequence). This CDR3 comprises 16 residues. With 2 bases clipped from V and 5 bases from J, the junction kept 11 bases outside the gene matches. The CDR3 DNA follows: TGTGCCAGCAGTTACCCGACAGGGGCCGGGGCGGACGAGCAGTACTTC. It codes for CASSYPTGAGADEQYF.

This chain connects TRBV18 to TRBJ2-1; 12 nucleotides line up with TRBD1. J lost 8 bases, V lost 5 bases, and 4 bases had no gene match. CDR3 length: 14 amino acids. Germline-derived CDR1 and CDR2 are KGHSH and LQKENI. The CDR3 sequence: CASSAGQGAYEQFF. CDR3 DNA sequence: TGTGCCAGCTCAGCGGGACAGGGGGCCTATGAGCAGTTCTTC.

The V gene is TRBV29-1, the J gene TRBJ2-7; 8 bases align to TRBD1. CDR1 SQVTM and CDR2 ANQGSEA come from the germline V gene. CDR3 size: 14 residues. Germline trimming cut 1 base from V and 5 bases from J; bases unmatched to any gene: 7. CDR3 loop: CSVEGVDRANEQYF. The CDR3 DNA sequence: TGCAGCGTTGAAGGAGTGGACAGGGCAAACGAGCAGTACTTC.